Below, 30 T cell receptor beta chains from the same sample are listed, as sequenced in a study of identifying expanded T cells in peripheral blood. TCRdb keeps only in-frame clones here, not all; method: immunoSEQ multiplex PCR. The sample carries about 78,000 clones, approximately 85% recorded once. What was sequenced was blood. These receptors all stem from a person between 18 and 69 years old in good health.

The chain links TRBV5-1 to TRBJ2-1; 7 positions match TRBD1. This CDR3 has 15 amino acids. The germline V gene has CDR1 SGHRS and CDR2 YFSETQ. Germline trimming cut 0 bases from V and 4 bases from J; bases unmatched to any gene: 4. CDR3 protein: CASSLGQGGYNEQFF. DNA of the CDR3: TGCGCCAGCAGCTTGGGACAGGGTGGGTACAATGAGCAGTTCTTC. The full variable domain, its missing parts supplied by reference TRBV5-1 and TRBJ2-1, is KAGVTQTPRYLIKTRGQQVTLSCSPISGHRSVSWYQQTPGQGLQFLFEYFSETQRNKGNFPGRFSGRQFSNSRSEMNVSTLELGDSALYLCASSLGQGGYNEQFFGPGTRLTVL.

The chain is built from TRBV5-1 and TRBJ1-3, with 7 nucleotides matching TRBD1. Germline-derived CDR1 and CDR2 are SGHRS and YFSETQ. The CDR3 is 17 amino acids. With V trimmed by 7 bases and J by 0 bases, 13 bases remained unmatched. CDR3 loop: CASPVRQGIGSGNTIYF. The CDR3 region has the DNA TGCGCCAGCCCCGTTCGACAGGGAATCGGCTCTGGAAACACCATATATTTT.

The rearrangement links TRBV6-5 to TRBJ2-2; D unresolved. The CDR3 loop spans 16 amino acids. Germline CDR1 and CDR2: MNHEY and SVGAGI. V dropped 0 bases and J dropped 0 bases, with 8 bases sitting between them. The CDR3 protein is CASSYSGSSNTGELFF. The DNA of the CDR3 is TGTGCCAGCAGTTACTCGGGCAGCTCGAACACCGGGGAGCTGTTTTTT.

This chain joins TRBV27 and TRBJ2-3; D uncertain. Germline lookup yields CDR1 MNHEY and CDR2 SMNVEV (reference sequence). Trimming cost V 5 bases and J 5 bases, with 8 bases left between them. This CDR3 is 12 amino acids long. CDR3 protein: CASSPTRDTQYF. The CDR3 coding sequence is TGTGCCAGCAGTCCCACACGAGATACGCAGTATTTT.

The genes are TRBV5-1 and TRBJ1-1, with TRBD1 matching 7 bases. V trimming: 4 bases; J trimming: 4 bases; junction bases outside the gene matches: 4. Germline-derived CDR1 and CDR2 are SGHRS and YFSETQ. CDR3 length: 13 amino acids. DNA of the CDR3: TGCGCCAGCAGCGGAAACAGGGGCACTGAAGCTTTCTTT. This translates into CASSGNRGTEAFF.

Only a few counts were recorded for this clone. The V gene is TRBV30, the J gene TRBJ1-1, with D possibly TRBD1 on 6 matching bases. This CDR3 spans 13 amino acids. V was trimmed by 2 bases and J by 2 bases, leaving 9 bases between them. The germline CDR1 and CDR2 sequences are GTSNPN and SVGIG (reference sequence). CDR3 residues: CAWSRGGNTEAFF. The CDR3 nucleotides are TGTGCCTGGAGTAGGGGGGGAAACACTGAAGCTTTCTTT. Full variable domain (outside the CDR3, taken from reference TRBV30 and TRBJ1-1): SQTIHQWPATLVQPVGSPLSLECTVEGTSNPNLYWYRQAAGRGLQLLFYSVGIGQISSEVPQNLSASRPQDRQFILSSKKLLLSDSGFYLCAWSRGGNTEAFFGQGTRLTVV.

DNA for the CDR3: TGTGCCAGCTCACCTCTCCCCTACAATGAGCAGTTCTTC. Encoded protein: CASSPLPYNEQFF. The chain carries TRBV18 and TRBJ2-1; D not certain. This CDR3 spans 13 amino acids. Trimming took 3 bases from V and 2 from J, leaving 5 bases between them. From germline, CDR1 is KGHSH and CDR2 LQKENI.

The rearrangement joins TRBV30 to TRBJ2-7; D unclear. V gave up 2 bases and J gave up 0 bases, with 5 bases separating them. Germline V lookup: CDR1 GTSNPN, CDR2 SVGIG (reference sequence). This CDR3 region has 12 residues. The CDR3 reads CAWSSYSYEQYF. The CDR3 nucleotides are TGTGCCTGGAGTAGCTACTCCTACGAGCAGTACTTC.

This chain joins TRBV14 and TRBJ2-4; no clear D. Germline CDR1 and CDR2: SGHDN and FVKESK. With 1 base removed from V and 0 bases from J, the gap between germline ends came to 4 bases. There are 14 residues in the CDR3. CDR3 bases: TGTGCCAGCAGCCAAGGTCTAGCCAAAAACATTCAGTACTTC. Its translation: CASSQGLAKNIQYF.

The chain has TRBV28 and TRBJ1-1, with TRBD1 as a possible D gene (6 bases). In germline, CDR1 is MDHEN, CDR2 SYDVKM. V was clipped by 6 bases and J by 7 bases, with 15 bases between them. The CDR3 consists of 13 residues. The CDR3 region has the DNA TGTGCCAGCAGGCCCGGACAGACCTATGAAGCTTTCTTT. It codes for CASRPGQTYEAFF.

This clone showed up just once. V and J are TRBV27 and TRBJ2-1; possible D gene TRBD1, 6 bases. This CDR3 is built from 16 residues. In germline, CDR1 is MNHEY, CDR2 SMNVEV (reference sequence). The ends were cut back, 5 bases at V and 8 bases at J, with 22 bases in the middle. The CDR3 region has the DNA TGTGCCAGCAGTCCAATCCTAGGACAGTGGGGCCATGAGCAGTTCTTC. As protein: CASSPILGQWGHEQFF.

This rearrangement joins TRBV30 to TRBJ2-5, with 15 bases fitting TRBD2. Germline V lookup: CDR1 GTSNPN, CDR2 SVGIG (reference sequence). Trimming at V came to 3 bases and at J to 4 bases, leaving 15 bases not matched to a gene. This CDR3 spans 19 amino acids. The CDR3 DNA reads as TGTGCCTGGAGGGGACCGGGACTAGCGGGAGGTAATCGGAGAGAGACCCAGTACTTC. Translation: CAWRGPGLAGGNRRETQYF.

V usage is TRBV4-1 and J usage is TRBJ1-2; D gene unclear. Trimming stripped 3 bases from V and 3 bases from J, with 8 bases between. Per germline, CDR1 MGHRA and CDR2 YSYEKL. This CDR3 spans 13 amino acids. In nucleotides, the CDR3 is TGCGCCAGCAGCCACACTGGGGACTATGGCTACACCTTC. The encoded protein is CASSHTGDYGYTF.

This chain joins TRBV11-2 and TRBJ2-3; D is perhaps TRBD1 (6 bases). Deletions cut 3 bases from V and 1 base from J, with 17 bases between. Germline V lookup: CDR1 SGHAT, CDR2 FQNNGV. The length of the CDR3 is 17 residues. The CDR3 nucleotides are TGTGCCAGCAGCTTTCCCCCTTGGGACACCCGCACAGATACGCAGTATTTT. This codes for CASSFPPWDTRTDTQYF.

Concerning this clone itself: The sample contains more than one DNA sequence encoding this CDR3. The chain employs TRBV11-2 and TRBJ2-7; D perhaps matches TRBD1 (5 bases). This CDR3 has 12 residues. With 5 bases removed from V and 4 bases from J, the gap between germline ends came to 9 bases. The germline V gene has CDR1 SGHAT and CDR2 FQNNGV. For the CDR3, the DNA is TGTGCCAGCAGCCTCACAGGTTACGAGCAGTACTTC. Protein sequence: CASSLTGYEQYF.

In the case of this clone: Other nucleotide sequences in the sample specify the same CDR3. The chain links TRBV9 to TRBJ2-7; possible D gene TRBD2, 6 bases. The CDR3 runs 15 residues. Trimming took 2 bases from V and 0 from J, leaving 12 bases between them. In germline, CDR1 is SGDLS, CDR2 YYNGEE. The CDR3 coding sequence is TGTGCCAGCAGCGTTTTGGCGGGGAGCTCCTACGAGCAGTACTTC. Protein product: CASSVLAGSSYEQYF. Full variable domain (outside the CDR3, taken from reference TRBV9 and TRBJ2-7): DSGVTQTPKHLITATGQRVTLRCSPRSGDLSVYWYQQSLDQGLQFLIQYYNGEERAKGNILERFSAQQFPDLHSELNLSSLELGDSALYFCASSVLAGSSYEQYFGPGTRLTVT.

The V gene is TRBV7-8, the J gene TRBJ2-5; perhaps TRBD1 as D (5 bases). Near its end, the DNA agrees better with TRBJ2-7, so the J call may be wrong. Germline V lookup: CDR1 SGHVS, CDR2 FQNEAQ. The CDR3 runs 14 residues. The CDR3 protein is CASSQGRLSYEQYF. Written as DNA, the CDR3 is TGTGCCAGCAGCCAGGGCCGCCTTTCCTACGAGCAGTACTTC.

The rearrangement links TRBV11-2 to TRBJ1-5, with TRBD1 matching over 8 bases. In germline, CDR1 is SGHAT, CDR2 FQNNGV. This CDR3 region has 13 residues. Trimming at V came to 5 bases and at J to 7 bases, leaving 4 bases not matched to a gene. The CDR3 DNA reads TGTGCCAGCAGCCCAGGGGGCGGACAGCCCCAGCATTTT. It is translated as CASSPGGGQPQHF.

The rearrangement uses TRBV7-9 and TRBJ2-2; D ambiguous. Germline CDR1 is SEHNR and CDR2 is FQNEAQ (reference sequence). Trimming took off 5 bases at V and 1 base at J, with 14 bases between the two ends. CDR3 length equals 16 residues. The CDR3 bases are TGTGCCAGCAGCCTGACCCGCAGGATGAACACCGGGGAGCTGTTTTTT. Its protein product is CASSLTRRMNTGELFF.

This chain joins TRBV9 and TRBJ2-7, with 10 positions matching TRBD2. Germline CDR1 and CDR2: SGDLS and YYNGEE. Germline trimming cut 1 base from V and 5 bases from J; bases unmatched to any gene: 9. The CDR3 is 16 amino acids. This chain's CDR3 is CASSVRSGRALDEQYF. CDR3 in DNA: TGTGCCAGCAGCGTACGGAGCGGGAGGGCCCTCGACGAGCAGTACTTC.

This chain joins TRBV2 and TRBJ1-1; D is unclear. The CDR3 covers 13 residues. Germline values: CDR1 SNHLY, CDR2 FYNNEI. Trimming stripped 8 bases from V and 1 base from J, with 11 bases between. CDR3 DNA: TGTGCCAGCCTCGAAGACGGGAACACTGAAGCTTTCTTT. This translates into CASLEDGNTEAFF.

V gene TRBV28 combines with J gene TRBJ1-4, with 8 bases identical to TRBD1. CDR3 length: 12 amino acids. Germline values: CDR1 MDHEN, CDR2 SYDVKM. V was pared by 5 bases and J by 13 bases, with 6 bases of the junction left unmatched. CDR3 nucleotides: TGTGCCAGCAGTATCGACAGGGGAATACTGTTTTTT. Translation: CASSIDRGILFF. The entire variable domain, with the rest obtained from reference TRBV28 and TRBJ1-4, is as follows: DVKVTQSSRYLVKRTGEKVFLECVQDMDHENMFWYRQDPGLGLRLIYFSYDVKMKEKGDIPEGYSVSREKKERFSLILESASTNQTSMYLCASSIDRGILFFGSGTQLSVL.

This clone was seen only a few times. J is TRBJ2-2 and V is TRBV2; no clear D. Germline CDR1 SNHLY, CDR2 FYNNEI. V shed 6 bases and J shed 1 base, with 9 bases lying between them. The CDR3 contains 14 residues. In DNA, the CDR3 is TGTGCCAGCAGGGAAACAGTGAACACCGGGGAGCTGTTTTTT. It specifies CASRETVNTGELFF.

The rearrangement links TRBV7-2 to TRBJ1-1, with unresolved D. This CDR3 region has 13 residues. V lost 1 base, J lost 1 base, and 4 bases lay in between. Looked up from germline, CDR1 is SGHTA and CDR2 is FQGNSA. CDR3 coding DNA: TGTGCCAGCAGCTTAGTCCCGAACACTGAAGCTTTCTTT. This translates into CASSLVPNTEAFF.

V and J are TRBV7-3 and TRBJ2-7; unclear D gene. CDR3 length: 15 amino acids. V lost 2 bases, J lost 0 bases, and 11 bases lay in between. The germline V gene encodes CDR1 SGHTA and CDR2 FQGTGA. This chain's CDR3 is CASSLGLGPSYEQYF. The CDR3 nucleotides are TGTGCCAGCAGCTTAGGTTTAGGGCCCTCCTACGAGCAGTACTTC.

This chain links TRBV7-8 with TRBJ2-7; 10 nucleotides align to TRBD2. The CDR3 extends over 13 amino acids. V dropped 5 bases and J dropped 3; count of bases not matched to a gene: 1. Germline V gene sequence: CDR1 SGHVS, CDR2 FQNEAQ. CDR3 in DNA: TGTGCCAGCAGCACTAGCGGGAACTACGAGCAGTACTTC. Translated: CASSTSGNYEQYF.

The chain uses TRBV29-1 and TRBJ2-7; D is undetermined. The CDR3 totals 12 residues. Per germline, CDR1 SQVTM and CDR2 ANQGSEA. Trimming removed 3 bases from V and 2 bases from J, with 8 bases in between. As DNA, the CDR3 is TGCAGCGTTGAGGCAGACACCTACGAGCAGTACTTC. It encodes CSVEADTYEQYF.

J is TRBJ1-5 and V is TRBV2, with TRBD1 matching over 12 bases. The CDR3 has 17 amino acids. Germline lookup yields CDR1 SNHLY and CDR2 FYNNEI. V trimming: 6 bases; J trimming: 0 bases; junction bases outside the gene matches: 6. Here the CDR3 DNA reads TGTGCCAGCAGGGGCCGGGACAGGGGGCATAGCAATCAGCCCCAGCATTTT. It is translated as CASRGRDRGHSNQPQHF. The full variable domain, with the rest looked up from reference TRBV2 and TRBJ1-5, is EPEVTQTPSHQVTQMGQEVILRCVPISNHLYFYWYRQILGQKVEFLVSFYNNEISEKSEIFDDQFSVERPDGSNFTLKIRSTKLEDSAMYFCASRGRDRGHSNQPQHFGDGTRLSIL.

The chain links TRBV28 to TRBJ2-1, with TRBD2 matching 11 bases. After removal of 3 bases from V and 9 bases from J, the junction contained 7 bases not matched to a gene. Germline V gene lookup returns CDR1 MDHEN and CDR2 SYDVKM. The CDR3 is made up of 15 amino acids. The CDR3 nucleotides read TGTGCCAGCAGTTTGCCTAGCGGGAGGAAGAGTGAGCAGTTCTTC. It is translated as CASSLPSGRKSEQFF. The full variable domain, its missing parts supplied by reference TRBV28 and TRBJ2-1, is DVKVTQSSRYLVKRTGEKVFLECVQDMDHENMFWYRQDPGLGLRLIYFSYDVKMKEKGDIPEGYSVSREKKERFSLILESASTNQTSMYLCASSLPSGRKSEQFFGPGTRLTVL.

This clone was counted once. The chain uses TRBV9 and TRBJ2-7, with 13 bases that match TRBD2. This CDR3 spans 14 amino acids. V shed 6 bases, J shed 2 bases, and the junction held 2 bases outside the gene matches. Germline CDR1 is SGDLS and CDR2 is YYNGEE. Written as DNA, the CDR3 is TGTGCCAGCAAGGGACTAGCGGGACCCTACGAGCAGTACTTC. It codes for CASKGLAGPYEQYF.